These 20 T cell receptor beta chains share one sample of origin, sequenced in a study of T cell repertoires in cytomegalovirus infection. MiXCR was run by TCRdb on the reads, yielding one entry per CDR3 protein. Among 49,000 or so distinct CDR3 sequences, roughly 19% were seen once, and the ten largest hold about 53%. These receptors are not linked to any known antigen. Material: CD8+ T cells from cultured PBMCs, obtained from culture after CMV antigen stimulation. The receptor set was obtained from a human donor in good health (CMV status not recorded). Some clones in this sample may be carry-over from other donors' samples.

This clonotype was recorded many times. The chain uses TRBV11-2 and TRBJ2-7; 12 bases align to TRBD2. With 4 bases clipped from V and 5 bases from J, the junction kept 3 bases outside the gene matches. Germline V gene sequence: CDR1 SGHAT, CDR2 FQNNGV. The CDR3 consists of 14 residues. The CDR3 coding sequence is TGTGCCAGCAGCTACTCTAGCGGGAGGGACGAGCAGTACTTC. It is translated as CASSYSSGRDEQYF.

This clonotype was counted a few times. V gene TRBV9 combines with J gene TRBJ2-3; 7 bases match TRBD2. The CDR3 sequence is 15 residues long. Germline CDR1 SGDLS, CDR2 YYNGEE. The V gene end was trimmed by 3 bases and the J gene end by 0 bases; junction bases not matched to a gene: 4. The CDR3 DNA is TGTGCCAGCAGCGCCGGGACTACTAGCACAGATACGCAGTATTTT. It encodes CASSAGTTSTDTQYF.

This clonotype was seen many times. The V gene is TRBV28, the J gene TRBJ1-5; 11 bases match TRBD1. V was pared by 4 bases and J by 6 bases, with 11 bases of the junction left unmatched. CDR3 length equals 17 residues. Germline-derived CDR1 and CDR2 are MDHEN and SYDVKM. In DNA form, the CDR3 reads TGTGCCAGCAGTTCGGACAGGGGGCAGTTCGGAAGTCAGCCCCAGCATTTT. Residues: CASSSDRGQFGSQPQHF.

This clonotype has only a few counts. The CDR3 region has the DNA TGTGCCAGCAGCCGAACTCGGGACCCCGCCCCGTACCAAGAGACCCAGTACTTC. Its translation is CASSRTRDPAPYQETQYF. This sequence joins TRBV3-1 and TRBJ2-5; possibly TRBD1 or TRBD2 for D (5 bases each). This CDR3 region has 18 residues. V lost 4 bases and J 0 bases, leaving 21 bases between the germline ends. Germline CDR1 is LGHDT and CDR2 is YNNKEL (reference sequence).

CDR3 nucleotide sequence: TGTGCCAGCACCTCCGGGACTGCTCTTGTCACCGGGGAGCTGTTTTTT. Its protein product is CASTSGTALVTGELFF. The chain uses TRBV7-9 and TRBJ2-2, with TRBD2 as a possible D gene (6 bases). With 7 bases removed from V and 4 bases from J, the gap between germline ends came to 19 bases. The CDR3 extends over 16 amino acids. Germline V CDR1 and CDR2: SEHNR, FQNEAQ (reference sequence).

V is TRBV7-1 and J is TRBJ2-7; 7 bases match TRBD1. TRBV7-1 is classed as an ORF, of uncertain function. V dropped 6 bases and J dropped 5; count of bases not matched to a gene: 16. The CDR3 extends over 16 amino acids. CDR3 nucleotide sequence: TGTGCCAGCAGACCCGTGACAGGGACGGGAATCAACGAGCAGTACTTC. Translation: CASRPVTGTGINEQYF.

This clonotype was recorded at least ten times. CDR3 in DNA: TGTGCCAGCAGCTCTACTCATGATGGGTATCAGCCCCAGCATTTT. Residues: CASSSTHDGYQPQHF. This chain uses TRBV7-6 with TRBJ1-5, with D uncertain. Trimming left V 4 bases short and J 5 bases short, with 15 bases between. The CDR3 spans 15 residues. The germline gives CDR1 SGHVS, CDR2 FNYEAQ.

This clonotype was observed at least ten times. The chain employs TRBV12-3 or TRBV12-4 and TRBJ2-3; TRBD2 is a possible D gene (5 bases). The CDR3 has 11 amino acids. V lost 10 bases, J lost 6 bases, and 11 bases lay in between. CDR3 protein: CATEERDTQYF. For the CDR3, the DNA is TGTGCCACCGAGGAGCGGGATACGCAGTATTTT.

This clonotype was seen repeatedly, ten times or more. DNA for the CDR3: TGTGCCAGCAGCTCTGGGAAGGGGGGACCGAAGACCTACGAGCAGTACTTC. Translating it yields CASSSGKGGPKTYEQYF. V gene TRBV7-9 combines with J gene TRBJ2-7; perhaps D is TRBD1 or TRBD2 (6 bases each). The CDR3 totals 17 residues. The germline V gene encodes CDR1 SEHNR and CDR2 FQNEAQ (reference sequence). Trimming took 4 bases from V and 2 from J, leaving 21 bases between them.

The chain carries TRBV7-9 and TRBJ2-2; maybe TRBD1 (5 bases). V was trimmed by 5 bases and J by 9 bases, leaving 10 bases between them. Germline loops: CDR1 SEHNR, CDR2 FQNEAQ (reference sequence). CDR3 length equals 12 residues. The CDR3 is CASSPEDRELFF. The CDR3 DNA sequence: TGTGCCAGCAGCCCAGAGGACAGGGAGCTGTTTTTT.

The genes are TRBV6-6 and TRBJ2-1, with TRBD2 identical over 11 bases. V was pared by 6 bases and J by 5 bases, with 9 bases of the junction left unmatched. The CDR3 runs to 16 residues. Germline V lookup: CDR1 MNHNY, CDR2 SVGAGI (reference sequence). CDR3 region: CASRLYSGGVHNEQFF. The DNA of the CDR3 is TGTGCCAGCAGATTATATAGCGGGGGGGTTCACAATGAGCAGTTCTTC.

A few counts support this clonotype. The V and J genes are TRBV20-1 and TRBJ2-3, with 12 bases matching TRBD2. The CDR3 length is 14 residues. The germline V gene encodes CDR1 DFQATT and CDR2 SNEGSKA (reference sequence). Trimming cost V 3 bases and J 8 bases; bases outside gene matches: 6. CDR3 sequence (DNA): TGCAGTGCTAGGGGACTAGCGGGTCCGGCTACGCAGTATTTT. This codes for CSARGLAGPATQYF.

This clonotype was recorded a few times. The chain combines TRBV7-8 with TRBJ1-1, with 8 bases matching TRBD1. Looked up from germline, CDR1 is SGHVS and CDR2 is FQNEAQ. V shed 3 bases and J 1 base; nucleotides not matched to a gene: 4. The CDR3 is 15 amino acids. CDR3 bases: TGTGCCAGCAGCTTGTTACAGGGGGGGAACACTGAAGCTTTCTTT. This codes for CASSLLQGGNTEAFF. The complete variable domain, with remaining parts taken from reference TRBV7-8 and TRBJ1-1, reads GAGVSQSPRYKVAKRGQDVALRCDPISGHVSLFWYQQALGQGPEFLTYFQNEAQLDKSGLPSDRFFAERPEGSVSTLKIQRTQQEDSAVYLCASSLLQGGNTEAFFGQGTRLTVV.

This clonotype was recorded a few times. The rearrangement uses TRBV6-1 and TRBJ1-5; 7 bases fit TRBD1. V lost 8 bases to trimming and J lost 5 bases; unmatched junction nucleotides: 6. The CDR3 is made up of 13 amino acids. Germline CDR1 reads MNHNS; CDR2 reads SASEGT. DNA of the CDR3: TGTGCCAGCGGAAGGGGGCTAGATCAGCCCCAGCATTTT. Protein: CASGRGLDQPQHF.

This clonotype was seen a handful of times. The chain carries TRBV6-1 and TRBJ2-2, with 9 bases that match TRBD1. There are 14 residues in the CDR3. V trimming: 6 bases; J trimming: 6 bases; junction bases outside the gene matches: 5. Looked up from germline, CDR1 is MNHNS and CDR2 is SASEGT. The CDR3 reads CASRQQGAAGELFF. The DNA of the CDR3 is TGTGCCAGCAGGCAACAGGGGGCGGCCGGGGAGCTGTTTTTT.

This clonotype was counted a single time. A much more abundant neighbour one base away suggests this may be a read error. The gene calls are TRBV7-9 and TRBJ1-2; a possible D gene is TRBD1 (6 bases). This CDR3 has 15 residues. CDR1 and CDR2 from the germline V gene are SEHNR and FQNEAQ (reference sequence). The DNA of the CDR3 is TGTGCCAGCAGCTCCGACAGGTCAGCTAACTATGTCTACACCTTC. This sequence encodes CASSSDRSANYVYTF.

This clonotype was detected many times. The rearrangement links TRBV7-2 to TRBJ2-7, with 10 bases matching TRBD2. The CDR3 is 16 amino acids. From germline, CDR1 is SGHTA and CDR2 FQGNSA. J was trimmed by 7 bases and V by 2 bases; bases with no gene match: 11. The CDR3 is CASSLLGAGGPGEQYF. The CDR3 region has the DNA TGTGCCAGCAGCTTATTAGGAGCGGGAGGGCCGGGGGAGCAGTACTTC.

This chain connects TRBV24-1 to TRBJ2-2; 9 bases agree with TRBD1. V dropped 4 bases and J dropped 7; count of bases not matched to a gene: 6. The CDR3 is made up of 15 amino acids. Germline V lookup: CDR1 KGHDR, CDR2 SFDVKD. This CDR3 reads CATSEYRTGDGELFF. The CDR3 DNA follows: TGTGCCACCAGTGAATACCGGACAGGGGACGGGGAGCTGTTTTTT.

In this sample, this clonotype turned up a few times. The rearrangement joins TRBV7-6 to TRBJ1-4, with TRBD1 matching over 9 bases. The J segment lost 7 bases and the V segment lost 4 bases, leaving 4 bases of the junction unmatched. This CDR3 region has 14 residues. Germline assignment: CDR1 SGHVS and CDR2 FNYEAQ. The CDR3 coding sequence is TGTGCCAGCAGCTCCCGGGACAGGGCTGAAAAACTGTTTTTT. This sequence encodes CASSSRDRAEKLFF. Based on the CDR3 plus reference TRBV7-6 and TRBJ1-4, the full variable domain is GAGVSQSPRYKVTKRGQDVALRCDPISGHVSLYWYRQALGQGPEFLTYFNYEAQQDKSGLPNDRFSAERPEGSISTLTIQRTEQRDSAMYRCASSSRDRAEKLFFGSGTQLSVL.

The V call is TRBV27, the J call TRBJ1-5; the match to TRBD1 covers 7 bases. Germline trimming cut 4 bases from V and 4 bases from J; bases unmatched to any gene: 4. There are 14 residues in the CDR3. CDR1 and CDR2 from the germline V gene are MNHEY and SMNVEV (reference sequence). CDR3 amino acids: CASSSTGLNQPQHF. CDR3 DNA sequence: TGTGCCAGCAGTTCGACAGGGCTGAATCAGCCCCAGCATTTT.